The T cell receptor beta chain under discussion was sequenced for a study of cytomegalovirus exposure and HLA in healthy donors. Study details: Caucasian-associated ancestry cluster membership applied to 75% to 85% of several hundred genotyped donors. Study-level results: It was in a later analysis that TCR association rates were seen to vary by HLA locus, highest for DRB1 and lowest for HLA-C. Fewer N-insertions than the approximately 700-donor mean were reportedly shown by an Asian-associated ancestry cluster in a later analysis.

This clone was observed a handful of times. Its target is unknown. Relative to the germline gene, one junction end is altered; a read error may explain this. The germline V gene encodes CDR1 LGHNA and CDR2 YNFKEQ. CDR3 length: 13 amino acids. The PCR had 60 Vbeta and 13 Jbeta primers. Sequenced by immunoSEQ multiplex PCR; TCRdb stores in-frame clones only, minus some. The sample lists under 150,000 clones; approximately 67% were seen once. The specimen was PBMCs. The chain employs TRBV4-2 and TRBJ2-5, with 10 bases identical to TRBD2. The sequence derives from a man in his late teens or twenties in good health and CMV-seropositive. The chain's CDR3 is CASSQGLAGDFNF. The CDR3 DNA reads as TGTGCCAGCAGCCAAGGGCTAGCGGGGGATTTTAACTTC.